The 18 T cell receptor beta chains in this list originate from one sample, sequenced in a study of human T cells and chemical hapten exposure. Each CDR3 protein gets one entry after TCRdb re-called the RACE reads with MiXCR. The data show about 90,000 distinct CDR3 sequences, 8.5% to 9% seen once. This sample's time point: pre-sensitization, week 0. As for treatment: therapeutic diphenylcyclopropenone sensitization with weekly scalp DPC. The sequences come from whole blood, collected in connection with sensitization to the hapten diphenylcyclopropenone (DPC). These receptors were obtained from a man between 35 and 55 years old with alopecia areata. Some clones in this sample may be carry-over from other donors' samples.

This clonotype has more than one count but fewer than ten. The rearrangement uses TRBV7-3 and TRBJ2-2, with a possible D match to TRBD2 (6 bases). Germline CDR1 SGHTA, CDR2 FQGTGA. Trimming removed 5 bases at V and 4 bases at J, with 14 bases between. The CDR3 is 15 amino acids. CDR3 DNA sequence: TGTGCCAGCAGCCCCGGGCGGGAAGTCACCGGGGAGCTGTTTTTT. Its protein product is CASSPGREVTGELFF.

This clonotype was counted at least ten times. The rearrangement joins TRBV29-1 to TRBJ2-3, with 10 bases lining up with TRBD2. V lost 7 bases and J lost 3; bases outside the gene matches: 13. CDR1 and CDR2 (germline): SQVTM, ANQGSEA. The CDR3 sequence is 16 residues long. This chain's CDR3 is CSASGRALLNTDTQYF. The CDR3 DNA sequence: TGCAGCGCAAGCGGGAGGGCCTTATTAAATACAGATACGCAGTATTTT.

The V and J genes are TRBV20-1 and TRBJ1-6; D gene ambiguous. V gave up 5 bases and J gave up 8 bases, with 19 bases separating them. CDR3 length equals 15 residues. CDR1 and CDR2 (germline): DFQATT, SNEGSKA (reference sequence). The DNA for the CDR3 is TGCAGTGCTTTCGCATTGAACGGGTGGGATTCACCCCTCCACTTT. The encoded protein is CSAFALNGWDSPLHF.

This clonotype appeared a few times. The V call is TRBV6-2 or TRBV6-3, the J call TRBJ2-7; tentative D call: TRBD2 (6 bases). V was clipped by 5 bases and J by 7 bases, with 15 bases between them. This CDR3 has 13 amino acids. Germline V gives CDR1 MNHEY, CDR2 SVGEGT. CDR3 coding DNA: TGTGCCAGCAGTATGTGGGGCGGGACGGAGCAGTACGTC. Its translation: CASSMWGGTEQYV.

This clonotype has a count of ten or more. J is TRBJ2-5 and V is TRBV7-2, with 8 bases fitting TRBD2. The germline V gene encodes CDR1 SGHTA and CDR2 FQGNSA. The trim removed 4 bases at V and 4 bases at J, leaving 5 bases unmatched. The CDR3 is made up of 14 amino acids. The CDR3 region has the DNA TGTGCCAGCAGCTCCGGGACTAGTCGAGAGACCCAGTACTTC. Its translation is CASSSGTSRETQYF.

This clonotype was seen ten or more times. The CDR3 region has the DNA TGTGCCAGCAGTTACACACGACTAGCGGGATACGAGCAGTACTTC. It translates to CASSYTRLAGYEQYF. V and J are TRBV6-2 or TRBV6-3 and TRBJ2-7; 11 positions match TRBD2. CDR1 and CDR2 (germline): MNHEY, SVGEGT. J lost 4 bases, V lost 2 bases, and 4 bases had no gene match. This CDR3 is 15 amino acids long.

The chain combines TRBV29-1 with TRBJ2-1; the match to TRBD2 covers 8 bases. The junction had 10 bases not matched to a gene; V was cut back by 7 bases and J by 5 bases. The germline CDR1 and CDR2 sequences are SQVTM and ANQGSEA. The CDR3 totals 14 residues. Here the CDR3 DNA reads TGCAGCGCCCGACTGAGCGGGAGAAACAATGAGCAGTTCTTC. It yields the protein CSARLSGRNNEQFF.

This clonotype was counted many times. The chain is built from TRBV20-1 and TRBJ1-2, with TRBD1 matching over 8 bases. Germline V gives CDR1 DFQATT, CDR2 SNEGSKA (reference sequence). This CDR3 has 14 residues. Trimming at V came to 5 bases and at J to 4 bases, leaving 9 bases not matched to a gene. CDR3 nucleotides: TGCAGTGCTCCCAGACAGGGGAGCGGCTATGGCTACACCTTC. Encoded protein: CSAPRQGSGYGYTF.

There are a few counts of this clonotype. The chain carries TRBV7-2 and TRBJ2-1, with D possibly matching TRBD2 (5 bases). Trimming left V 3 bases short and J 10 bases short, with 10 bases between. CDR1 and CDR2 from the germline V gene are SGHTA and FQGNSA. The CDR3 has 12 amino acids. The CDR3 region has the DNA TGTGCCAGCAGCTTGCCGCCGGGGGAGCAGTTCTTC. Its translation: CASSLPPGEQFF.

This clonotype was picked up a small number of times. V gene TRBV5-1 combines with J gene TRBJ2-7; 8 bases line up with TRBD2. Per the germline V gene, CDR1 is SGHRS and CDR2 is YFSETQ. The J segment lost 3 bases and the V segment lost 2 bases, leaving 4 bases of the junction unmatched. This CDR3 region has 14 residues. DNA for the CDR3: TGCGCCAGCAGCTTCGGTAGCGGGGACTACGAGCAGTACGTC. It is translated as CASSFGSGDYEQYV.

In this sample, this clonotype turned up a few times. The CDR3 DNA sequence: TGTGCCAGCAGTCCGCAAGAAGGGGGAAATCAGCCCCAGCATTTT. Translation gives CASSPQEGGNQPQHF. V is TRBV28 and J is TRBJ1-5; D perhaps matches TRBD1 (6 bases). Germline loops: CDR1 MDHEN, CDR2 SYDVKM. This CDR3 has 15 residues. V was clipped by 5 bases and J by 4 bases, with 15 bases between them.

This rearrangement joins TRBV6-5 to TRBJ2-5; D assignment may be TRBD1 or TRBD2 (5 bases each). From germline, CDR1 is MNHEY and CDR2 SVGAGI. This CDR3 is 13 amino acids long. V was cut by 7 bases and J by 7 bases, with 16 bases left in between. The CDR3 protein is CASTIRDRGTQYF. The CDR3 DNA follows: TGTGCCAGCACCATCCGGGACCGCGGGACCCAGTACTTC.

The chain uses TRBV12-3 or TRBV12-4 and TRBJ2-3; 9 bases are a match to TRBD1. The CDR3 contains 18 residues. V dropped 6 bases and J dropped 0; count of bases not matched to a gene: 13. The CDR3 sequence is CASSAEAGTGTSTDTQYF. CDR3 bases: TGTGCCAGCAGCGCTGAAGCCGGGACAGGGACTAGCACAGATACGCAGTATTTT.

This clonotype was seen a handful of times. This rearrangement joins TRBV5-1 to TRBJ2-1; D unresolved. Germline CDR1 is SGHRS and CDR2 is YFSETQ. The CDR3 spans 15 residues. The V end was cut by 0 bases, the J end by 2 bases, with 9 bases between. The CDR3 reads CASSLGHSAYNEQFF. DNA for the CDR3: TGCGCCAGCAGCTTGGGACACTCCGCCTACAATGAGCAGTTCTTC.

This clonotype was picked up a small number of times. The V gene is TRBV24-1, the J gene TRBJ2-1; the match to TRBD2 covers 12 bases. Unmatched junction bases numbered 6, after V lost 4 bases and J lost 6 bases. CDR1 and CDR2 (germline): KGHDR, SFDVKD. The CDR3 has 16 residues. In DNA, the CDR3 is TGTGCCACCAGTGACCGTCAGACTAGCGGGGGCAATGAGCAGTTCTTC. Amino acid sequence: CATSDRQTSGGNEQFF.

This clonotype was detected ten times or more. The rearrangement joins TRBV11-2 to TRBJ2-4, with D possibly being TRBD1 (6 bases). The CDR3 loop spans 17 amino acids. Germline CDR1 SGHAT, CDR2 FQNNGV. Trimming cost V 2 bases and J 0 bases, with 14 bases left between them. CDR3 sequence (DNA): TGTGCCAGCAGCTTAAGGGGGTCAGACACAGCCAAAAACATTCAGTACTTC. This codes for CASSLRGSDTAKNIQYF.

The table lists this clonotype with a few counts. The rearrangement links TRBV19 to TRBJ1-6, with 7 positions matching TRBD1. The length of the CDR3 is 14 residues. V shed 9 bases, J shed 6 bases, and the junction held 8 bases outside the gene matches. Germline values: CDR1 LNHDA, CDR2 SQIVND (reference sequence). DNA of the CDR3: TGTGCCAGCGCTAGGGACAGCACTAATTCACCCCTCCACTTT. Encoded protein: CASARDSTNSPLHF.

This clonotype was counted only a few times. The chain uses TRBV28 and TRBJ1-5; 9 bases fit TRBD1. This CDR3 spans 15 amino acids. The V and J ends lost 4 bases and 5 bases, in that order; junction bases with no gene match: 6. Germline V gene data show CDR1 as MDHEN and CDR2 as SYDVKM. CDR3 residues: CASSSGTGNHQPQHF. The CDR3 DNA reads TGTGCCAGCAGTTCCGGGACAGGGAACCATCAGCCCCAGCATTTT.